This T cell receptor beta chain is drawn from a study of cytomegalovirus exposure and HLA in healthy donors. The CDR3 has 14 residues. V dropped 3 bases and J dropped 2 bases, with 11 bases sitting between them. Germline V lookup: CDR1 SGHDT, CDR2 YYEEEE. Study-wide results and caveats: The investigators catalogued some 150 TCR beta chains as cytomegalovirus-associated. TCR sequences were mostly rare, though some public TCRs occurred in many donors. Indistinguishable V segments such as TRBV6-2 and TRBV6-3 were excluded.

Vbeta (60) and Jbeta (13) primers were used in the PCR. This table comes from immunoSEQ multiplex PCR, and its TCRdb copy is limited to in-frame clones, with some not included. The top ten hold roughly 2.5% of the sample, which has roughly 100,000 clones, more than 60% seen once. As to this clone: Its antigen is still unknown. This sample also contains other DNA sequences that code for the same CDR3.

The TCR originated in a man aged 40-50 years in good health and CMV-seronegative. Material: PBMCs. The V call is TRBV5-6, the J call TRBJ1-2, with D possibly matching TRBD1 (5 bases). CDR3 DNA: TGTGCCAGCAGCTCCTTGGGGGGGAACTATGGCTACACCTTC. This encodes CASSSLGGNYGYTF.